The next 26 T cell receptor beta chains were all read from a single sample in a study of shared clonotypes between healthy human individuals. The assay was immunoSEQ multiplex PCR, and TCRdb's table has in-frame clones only and misses some. The sample holds about 1.1 million clones, 77% seen once. Sequenced material: memory CD4+ T cells from PBMCs. Subset: CD45RA-negative fraction. These receptors were taken from a man between 18 and 29 years old in good health. Some clones in this sample may be carry-over from other donors' samples.

This clone was seen once. V and J are TRBV6-5 and TRBJ2-2, with TRBD2 matching over 9 bases. From germline, CDR1 is MNHEY and CDR2 SVGAGI. Unmatched junction bases numbered 5, after V lost 5 bases and J lost 13 bases. This CDR3 is built from 12 residues. Here the CDR3 reads CASSSGGPGLFF. The CDR3 bases are TGTGCCAGCAGTAGCGGGGGGCCAGGGCTGTTTTTT.

This chain joins TRBV2 and TRBJ2-5; a possible D gene is TRBD2 (6 bases). Trimming took off 8 bases at V and 2 bases at J, with 18 bases between the two ends. The CDR3 covers 15 residues. Germline values: CDR1 SNHLY, CDR2 FYNNEI. The CDR3 protein is CASGGSIALQETQYF. The CDR3 nucleotides are TGTGCCAGCGGGGGGTCTATAGCGTTACAAGAGACCCAGTACTTC.

This clone was observed a few times. V is TRBV15 and J is TRBJ2-7; no clear D. The CDR3 extends over 13 amino acids. Germline lookup yields CDR1 LNHNV and CDR2 YYDKDF (reference sequence). The V and J ends lost 0 bases and 3 bases respectively, with 6 bases between them. The CDR3 spells CATSRDLSYEQYF. CDR3 coding DNA: TGTGCCACCAGCAGAGATTTAAGCTACGAGCAGTACTTC.

The chain carries TRBV7-2 and TRBJ2-1; 8 nucleotides agree with TRBD2. V lost 1 base to trimming and J lost 4 bases; unmatched junction nucleotides: 3. The CDR3 is 15 amino acids. Per germline, CDR1 SGHTA and CDR2 FQGNSA. The CDR3 region is CASSLEGLGYNEQFF. CDR3 nucleotides: TGTGCCAGCAGCTTAGAGGGACTAGGGTACAATGAGCAGTTCTTC.

The rearrangement joins TRBV28 to TRBJ2-1; 10 positions match TRBD2. In germline, CDR1 is MDHEN, CDR2 SYDVKM. This CDR3 is built from 17 residues. V lost 1 base and J lost 4; bases outside the gene matches: 7. Here the CDR3 reads CASSLSPEAGGYNEQFF. In DNA form, the CDR3 reads TGTGCCAGCAGTTTATCTCCCGAAGCGGGAGGGTACAATGAGCAGTTCTTC.

Remarks on this clone: A much larger clone sits a single nucleotide away, making a read error possible. The V gene is TRBV5-3, the J gene TRBJ2-1; unclear D gene. TRBV5-3 is an open reading frame, and its role is uncertain. The length of the CDR3 is 15 residues. CDR3 region: CARSLPNTSHNEQFF. CDR3 sequence (DNA): TGTGCCAGAAGCTTGCCCAACACCTCCCACAATGAGCAGTTCTTC.

The chain joins TRBV7-3 to TRBJ2-5; D gene uncertain. This CDR3 comprises 13 residues. Germline V gene lookup returns CDR1 SGHTA and CDR2 FQGTGA. Trimming removed 4 bases at V and 2 bases at J, with 8 bases between. CDR3 sequence: CASSYSIQETQYF. CDR3 sequence (DNA): TGTGCCAGCAGCTACTCAATACAAGAGACCCAGTACTTC. Based on the CDR3 plus reference TRBV7-3 and TRBJ2-5, the full variable domain is GAGVSQTPSNKVTEKGKYVELRCDPISGHTALYWYRQSLGQGPEFLIYFQGTGAADDSGLPNDRFFAVRPEGSVSTLKIQRTERGDSAVYLCASSYSIQETQYFGPGTRLLVL.

The table lists this clone with a count of one. Other nucleotide sequences in the sample specify the same CDR3. This chain uses TRBV7-2 with TRBJ1-3, with D possibly being TRBD1 (5 bases). The germline V and J ends were trimmed by 3 bases and 0 bases, with 9 bases remaining between them. Germline assignment: CDR1 SGHTA and CDR2 FQGNSA. CDR3 length: 15 residues. The CDR3 nucleotides are TGTGCCAGCAGCTTGGGAAGGGGCTCTGGAAACACCATATATTTT. Translation gives CASSLGRGSGNTIYF.

As concerns this clone: Other DNA sequences of this sample code for an identical CDR3. The chain links TRBV9 to TRBJ2-1; D is possibly TRBD2 (6 bases). CDR1 is SGDLS, CDR2 YYNGEE, per germline. The germline V and J ends were trimmed by 2 bases and 0 bases, with 9 bases remaining between them. This CDR3 has 15 amino acids. The CDR3 loop reads CASSVGGLSYNEQFF. The CDR3 DNA reads TGTGCCAGCAGCGTCGGGGGTCTCTCCTACAATGAGCAGTTCTTC.

V gene TRBV5-4 combines with J gene TRBJ1-1, with D possibly being TRBD1 (5 bases). The germline V gene encodes CDR1 SGHNT and CDR2 YYREEE (reference sequence). This CDR3 has 14 residues. V was shortened by 3 bases and J by 1 base, with 10 bases between the two germline ends. This CDR3 is CASSSGRRNTEAFF. CDR3 sequence (DNA): TGTGCCAGCAGCTCGGGACGGCGGAACACTGAAGCTTTCTTT.

This clone was seen a single time. The chain links TRBV30 to TRBJ2-7; TRBD2 might be the D (5 bases). The germline V gene encodes CDR1 GTSNPN and CDR2 SVGIG (reference sequence). The CDR3 loop spans 11 amino acids. V lost 3 bases and J lost 12, with 15 bases in between. CDR3 DNA sequence: TGTGCCTGGAGCCCCGGAGGTGTCCCGTACTTC. Translation gives CAWSPGGVPYF.

V usage is TRBV4-2 and J usage is TRBJ2-2; D uncertain. Per germline, CDR1 LGHNA and CDR2 YNFKEQ. The CDR3 spans 16 residues. V dropped 2 bases and J dropped 4 bases, with 14 bases sitting between them. CDR3 DNA: TGTGCCAGCAGCCAAACCCCTGGTTTGGGCACCGGGGAGCTGTTTTTT. Protein product: CASSQTPGLGTGELFF.

The chain couples TRBV6-5 to TRBJ1-1; perhaps TRBD1 as D (6 bases). The CDR3 is 15 residues long. Trimming cost V 2 bases and J 6 bases, with 16 bases left between them. In germline, CDR1 is MNHEY, CDR2 SVGAGI. The CDR3 sequence is CASSYGGAGLSEAFF. DNA of the CDR3: TGTGCCAGCAGTTACGGGGGCGCGGGCCTATCTGAAGCTTTCTTT.

This chain joins TRBV5-1 and TRBJ2-2; D might be TRBD1 (6 bases). Germline V CDR1 and CDR2: SGHRS, YFSETQ. The CDR3 runs to 18 residues. V lost 0 bases and J lost 0, with 15 bases in between. CDR3: CASSLAPGTTTNTGELFF. The CDR3 DNA follows: TGCGCCAGCAGCTTGGCCCCCGGGACAACAACGAACACCGGGGAGCTGTTTTTT.

This sequence joins TRBV19 and TRBJ1-1; maybe TRBD1 (5 bases). V was trimmed by 6 bases and J by 1 base, leaving 15 bases between them. The CDR3 consists of 15 residues. Germline lookup yields CDR1 LNHDA and CDR2 SQIVND (reference sequence). For the CDR3, the DNA is TGTGCCAGTAGAAACCCGGGAGGGACGAACACTGAAGCTTTCTTT. Protein product: CASRNPGGTNTEAFF.

The chain uses TRBV7-2 and TRBJ2-7, with 7 bases fitting TRBD2. The V gene's germline CDR1 is SGHTA and CDR2 FQGNSA. The CDR3 runs to 14 residues. V lost 7 bases to trimming and J lost 2 bases; unmatched junction nucleotides: 8. The CDR3 protein is CASNPAGDAYEQYF. The CDR3 DNA is TGTGCCAGCAACCCCGCGGGGGACGCCTACGAGCAGTACTTC.

V and J are TRBV19 and TRBJ1-1; D gene unclear. V dropped 1 base and J dropped 3 bases, with 12 bases sitting between them. The V gene's germline CDR1 is LNHDA and CDR2 SQIVND (reference sequence). The CDR3 runs 15 residues. CDR3: CASSIGPRWDTEAFF. Written as DNA, the CDR3 is TGTGCCAGTAGTATAGGACCACGCTGGGACACTGAAGCTTTCTTT.

About this clone: Distinct nucleotide sequences in the sample also encode this CDR3. The rearrangement joins TRBV28 to TRBJ2-3; D might be TRBD2 (5 bases). The germline V and J ends were trimmed by 5 bases and 1 base, with 7 bases remaining between them. From germline, CDR1 is MDHEN and CDR2 SYDVKM. CDR3 length equals 13 residues. The CDR3 reads CASSPGGTDTQYF. The CDR3 DNA sequence: TGTGCCAGCAGTCCCGGGGGCACAGATACGCAGTATTTT. Looking up the rest from reference TRBV28 and TRBJ2-3 gives the full variable domain: DVKVTQSSRYLVKRTGEKVFLECVQDMDHENMFWYRQDPGLGLRLIYFSYDVKMKEKGDIPEGYSVSREKKERFSLILESASTNQTSMYLCASSPGGTDTQYFGPGTRLTVL.

The chain links TRBV7-7 to TRBJ2-7; 14 bases are a match to TRBD2. The CDR3 has 17 residues. In germline, CDR1 is SSHAT, CDR2 FNYEAQ (reference sequence). Unmatched junction bases numbered 6, after V lost 5 bases and J lost 0 bases. The CDR3 DNA follows: TGTGCCAGCAGCCCAGGACTAGCGGGAGGTGGCTCCTACGAGCAGTACTTC. Translating gives CASSPGLAGGGSYEQYF. The complete variable domain, with remaining parts taken from reference TRBV7-7 and TRBJ2-7, reads GAGVSQSPRYKVTKRGQDVTLRCDPISSHATLYWYQQALGQGPEFLTYFNYEAQPDKSGLPSDRFSAERPEGSISTLTIQRTEQRDSAMYRCASSPGLAGGGSYEQYFGPGTRLTVT.

The rearrangement links TRBV2 to TRBJ1-4; unclear D gene. CDR3 length equals 13 residues. With 3 bases removed from V and 6 bases from J, the gap between germline ends came to 8 bases. CDR1 is SNHLY and CDR2 is FYNNEI in the germline V gene. The CDR3, as DNA: TGTGCCAGCAGTGACCTTGGGGATGAAAAACTGTTTTTT. Its translation is CASSDLGDEKLFF.

The chain joins TRBV28 to TRBJ1-1; 7 positions agree with TRBD1. Germline assignment: CDR1 MDHEN and CDR2 SYDVKM. This CDR3 spans 13 amino acids. V trimming: 5 bases; J trimming: 10 bases; junction bases outside the gene matches: 10. CDR3 nucleotide sequence: TGTGCCAGCAGTGGAGGAGGGACAGCTGGAGCTTTCTTT. This gives the protein CASSGGGTAGAFF.

The V gene is TRBV27, the J gene TRBJ2-1; 10 positions agree with TRBD2. CDR3 size: 15 residues. V shed 4 bases and J 5 bases; nucleotides not matched to a gene: 5. Germline CDR1 reads MNHEY; CDR2 reads SMNVEV (reference sequence). This CDR3 reads CASSSRLAGDNEQFF. The CDR3 nucleotides are TGTGCCAGCAGTTCCAGACTAGCGGGCGACAATGAGCAGTTCTTC.

The chain has TRBV4-2 and TRBJ2-2; TRBD1 aligns across 8 bases. The CDR3 spans 15 residues. Germline V lookup: CDR1 LGHNA, CDR2 YNFKEQ. The junction had 4 bases not matched to a gene; V was cut back by 4 bases and J by 3 bases. In nucleotides, the CDR3 is TGTGCCAGCAGCCGTTACAGGGGGGACACCGGGGAGCTGTTTTTT. As protein: CASSRYRGDTGELFF.

The chain is built from TRBV6-5 and TRBJ2-7, with TRBD1 as a possible D gene (6 bases). There are 15 residues in the CDR3. The germline V and J ends were trimmed by 6 bases and 0 bases, with 15 bases remaining between them. The germline V gene encodes CDR1 MNHEY and CDR2 SVGAGI. The CDR3 region has the DNA TGTGCCAGCAGGACACAGGGCTATGCCTCCTACGAGCAGTACTTC. Protein: CASRTQGYASYEQYF.

The CDR3 is CASSQWDRKNEQYF. CDR3 DNA: TGTGCCAGCAGCCAATGGGACAGAAAAAACGAGCAGTACTTC. The V gene is TRBV5-4, the J gene TRBJ2-7; 7 bases agree with TRBD1. Germline lookup yields CDR1 SGHNT and CDR2 YYREEE (reference sequence). J lost 5 bases, V lost 4 bases, and 9 bases had no gene match. The CDR3 length is 14 residues.

V usage is TRBV4-1 and J usage is TRBJ1-2, with D perhaps matching TRBD1 (6 bases). The germline V gene encodes CDR1 MGHRA and CDR2 YSYEKL. The CDR3 consists of 15 residues. Trimming pared 4 bases from V and 3 bases from J, leaving 15 bases between. The DNA for the CDR3 is TGCGCCAGCAGCCCATCTGGACAGCCGTACTATGGCTACACCTTC. As protein: CASSPSGQPYYGYTF.